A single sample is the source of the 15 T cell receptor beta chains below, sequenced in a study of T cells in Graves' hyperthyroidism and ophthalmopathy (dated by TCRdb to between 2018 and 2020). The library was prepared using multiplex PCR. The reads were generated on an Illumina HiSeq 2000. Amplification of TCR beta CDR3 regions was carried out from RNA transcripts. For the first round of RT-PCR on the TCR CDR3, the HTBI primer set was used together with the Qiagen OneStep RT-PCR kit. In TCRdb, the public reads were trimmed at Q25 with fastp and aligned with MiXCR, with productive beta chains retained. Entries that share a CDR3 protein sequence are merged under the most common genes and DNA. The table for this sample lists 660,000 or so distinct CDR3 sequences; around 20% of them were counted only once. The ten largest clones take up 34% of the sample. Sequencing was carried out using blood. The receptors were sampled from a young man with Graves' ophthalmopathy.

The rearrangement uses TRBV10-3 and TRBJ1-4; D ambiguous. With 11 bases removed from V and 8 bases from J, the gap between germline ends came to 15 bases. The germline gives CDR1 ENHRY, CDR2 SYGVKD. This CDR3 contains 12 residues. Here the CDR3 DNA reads TGTGCCTCGTCCTCCGGCCAGGAAAAACTGTTTTTT. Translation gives CASSSGQEKLFF.

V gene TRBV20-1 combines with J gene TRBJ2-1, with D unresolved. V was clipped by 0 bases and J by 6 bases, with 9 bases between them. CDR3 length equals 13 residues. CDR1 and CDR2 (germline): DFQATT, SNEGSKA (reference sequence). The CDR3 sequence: CSARDPNSNEQFF. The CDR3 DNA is TGCAGTGCTAGAGATCCGAACTCCAATGAGCAGTTCTTC.

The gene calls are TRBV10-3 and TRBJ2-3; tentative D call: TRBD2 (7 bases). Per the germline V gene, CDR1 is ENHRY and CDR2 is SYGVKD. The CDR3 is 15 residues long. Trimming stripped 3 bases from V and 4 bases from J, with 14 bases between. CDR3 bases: TGTGCCATCAGTGATTTCGGGGGGCGGTCAGATACGCAGTATTTT. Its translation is CAISDFGGRSDTQYF.

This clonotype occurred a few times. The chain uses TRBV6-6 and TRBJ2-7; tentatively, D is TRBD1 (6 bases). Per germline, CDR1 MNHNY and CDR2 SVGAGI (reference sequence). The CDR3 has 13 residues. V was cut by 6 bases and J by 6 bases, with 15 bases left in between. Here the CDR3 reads CASSVQGFSEQYF. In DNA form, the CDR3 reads TGTGCCAGCAGCGTCCAGGGGTTTAGCGAGCAGTACTTC.

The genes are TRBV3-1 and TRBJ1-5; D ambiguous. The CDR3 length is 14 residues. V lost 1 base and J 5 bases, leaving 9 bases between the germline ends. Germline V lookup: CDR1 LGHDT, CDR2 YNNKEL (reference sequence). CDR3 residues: CASSQVGRDQPQHF. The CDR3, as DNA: TGTGCCAGCAGCCAAGTAGGGAGGGATCAGCCCCAGCATTTT.

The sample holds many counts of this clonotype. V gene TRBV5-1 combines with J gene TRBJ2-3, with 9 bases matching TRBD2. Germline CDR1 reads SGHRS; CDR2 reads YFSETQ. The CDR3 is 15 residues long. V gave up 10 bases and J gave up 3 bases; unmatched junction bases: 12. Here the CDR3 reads CAGTVSGSKTDTQYF. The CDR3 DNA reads TGCGCCGGGACGGTTAGCGGGAGTAAGACAGATACGCAGTATTTT.

The CDR3 reads CASSQQGLEPLTGYTF. CDR3 in DNA: TGTGCCAGCAGTCAACAGGGCCTCGAACCTCTGACAGGCTACACCTTC. The gene calls are TRBV6-2 or TRBV6-3 and TRBJ1-2; maybe TRBD1 (6 bases). Germline V gene sequence: CDR1 MNHEY, CDR2 SVGEGT. Trimming pared 5 bases from V and 8 bases from J, leaving 24 bases between. The length of the CDR3 is 16 residues.

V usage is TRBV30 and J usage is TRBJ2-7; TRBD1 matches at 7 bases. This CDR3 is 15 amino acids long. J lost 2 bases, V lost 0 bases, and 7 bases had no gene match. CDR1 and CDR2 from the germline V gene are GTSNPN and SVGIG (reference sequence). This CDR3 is CAWSVRTGDTYEQYF. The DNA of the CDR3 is TGTGCCTGGAGTGTACGGACAGGCGATACCTACGAGCAGTACTTC.

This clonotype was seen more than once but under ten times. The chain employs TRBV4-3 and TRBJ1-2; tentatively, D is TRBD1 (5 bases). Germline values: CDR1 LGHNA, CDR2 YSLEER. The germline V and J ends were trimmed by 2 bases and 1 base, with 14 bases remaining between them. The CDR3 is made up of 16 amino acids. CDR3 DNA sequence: TGCGCCAGCAGCCAATTAGGGGAGACCCTTAACTATGGCTACACCTTC. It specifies CASSQLGETLNYGYTF.

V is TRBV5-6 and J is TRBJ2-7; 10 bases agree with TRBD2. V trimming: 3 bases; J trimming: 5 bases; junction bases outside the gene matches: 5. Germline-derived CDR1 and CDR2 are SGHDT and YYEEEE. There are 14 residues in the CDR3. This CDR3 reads CASSSLAGQHEQYF. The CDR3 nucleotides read TGTGCCAGCAGCTCACTAGCGGGACAACACGAGCAGTACTTC.

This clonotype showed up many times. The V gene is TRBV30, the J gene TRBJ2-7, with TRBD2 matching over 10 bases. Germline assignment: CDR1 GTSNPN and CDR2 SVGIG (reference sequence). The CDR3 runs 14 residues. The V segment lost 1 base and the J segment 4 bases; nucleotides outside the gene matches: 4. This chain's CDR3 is CAWSGPSGSYEQYF. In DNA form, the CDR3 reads TGTGCCTGGAGTGGGCCTAGCGGGAGTTACGAGCAGTACTTC.

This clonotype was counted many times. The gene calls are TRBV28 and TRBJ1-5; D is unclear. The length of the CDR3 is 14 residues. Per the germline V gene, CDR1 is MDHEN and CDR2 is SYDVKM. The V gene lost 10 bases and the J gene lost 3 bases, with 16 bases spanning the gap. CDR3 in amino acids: CATSLGRTNQPQHF. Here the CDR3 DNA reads TGTGCCACCTCCCTCGGCAGGACCAATCAGCCCCAGCATTTT.

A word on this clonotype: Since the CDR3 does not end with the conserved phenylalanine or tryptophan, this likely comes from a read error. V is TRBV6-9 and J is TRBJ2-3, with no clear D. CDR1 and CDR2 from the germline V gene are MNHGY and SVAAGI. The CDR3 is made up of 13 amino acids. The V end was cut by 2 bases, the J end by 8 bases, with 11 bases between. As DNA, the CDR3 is TGTGCCAGCAGTTATGACCGATTCGGTACGCAGTATTCT. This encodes CASSYDRFGTQYS.

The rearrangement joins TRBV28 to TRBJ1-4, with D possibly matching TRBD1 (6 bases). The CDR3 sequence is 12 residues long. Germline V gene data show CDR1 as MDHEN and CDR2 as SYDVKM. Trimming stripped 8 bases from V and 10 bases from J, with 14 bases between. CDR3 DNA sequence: TGTGCCAGCGCCCTAGGGGGAGGAAAACTGTTTTTT. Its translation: CASALGGGKLFF.

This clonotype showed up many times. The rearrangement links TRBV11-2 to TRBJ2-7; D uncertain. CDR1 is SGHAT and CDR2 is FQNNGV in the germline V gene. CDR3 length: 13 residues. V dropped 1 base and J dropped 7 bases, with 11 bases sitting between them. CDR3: CASSLARASEQYF. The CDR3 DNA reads TGTGCCAGCAGCTTAGCCCGGGCTAGTGAGCAGTACTTC. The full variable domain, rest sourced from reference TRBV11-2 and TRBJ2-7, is EAGVAQSPRYKIIEKRQSVAFWCNPISGHATLYWYQQILGQGPKLLIQFQNNGVVDDSQLPKDRFSAERLKGVDSTLKIQPAKLEDSAVYLCASSLARASEQYFGPGTRLTVT.